These 2 T cell receptor beta chains share one sample of origin, sequenced in a study of shared clonotypes between healthy human individuals. The protocol was immunoSEQ multiplex PCR, while the TCRdb copy is restricted to in-frame clones and leaves out a portion. The sample has about 1.1 million clones, 70% to 80% seen once. Sequencing input: memory CD4+ T cells from PBMCs. Subset in this sample: CD45RA-negative fraction. The receptors originated from a man between 18 and 35 years old in good health. Some clones in this sample may be carry-over from other donors' samples.

The genes are TRBV4-2 and TRBJ1-1; no clear D. Germline V gene lookup returns CDR1 LGHNA and CDR2 YNFKEQ. With 2 bases removed from V and 0 bases from J, the gap between germline ends came to 13 bases. The CDR3 is 16 amino acids. This CDR3 is CASSQFGSAVNTEAFF. DNA for the CDR3: TGTGCCAGCAGCCAATTCGGCTCAGCGGTGAACACTGAAGCTTTCTTT.

The chain joins TRBV5-6 to TRBJ1-2; maybe TRBD1 (5 bases). V was clipped by 4 bases and J by 7 bases, with 20 bases between them. The V gene's germline CDR1 is SGHDT and CDR2 YYEEEE. The CDR3 is 15 residues long. The CDR3 spells CASSPPLAGPSGYTF. The CDR3 region has the DNA TGTGCCAGCAGCCCACCTCTGGCAGGGCCCTCTGGCTACACCTTC. The entire variable domain, with the rest obtained from reference TRBV5-6 and TRBJ1-2, is as follows: DAGVTQSPTHLIKTRGQQVTLRCSPKSGHDTVSWYQQALGQGPQFIFQYYEEEERQRGNFPDRFSGHQFPNYSSELNVNALLLGDSALYLCASSPPLAGPSGYTFGSGTRLTVV.